These 15 T cell receptor beta chains were all obtained from the same sample, sequenced in a study of cytomegalovirus exposure and HLA in healthy donors. The PCR contained 60 Vbeta and 13 Jbeta primers. Sequencing was performed with immunoSEQ multiplex PCR; in TCRdb, only in-frame clones are kept and a portion is missing. The sample includes 100,000 to 150,000 clones, about 83% of them seen just once. What was sequenced was PBMCs. The source of these receptors is a young man in good health and CMV-seronegative.

The chain is built from TRBV27 and TRBJ1-2; TRBD1 matches at 9 bases. The CDR3 is 15 residues long. Germline CDR1 reads MNHEY; CDR2 reads SMNVEV (reference sequence). J was trimmed by 5 bases and V by 6 bases; bases with no gene match: 10. In DNA, the CDR3 is TGTGCCAGCAGCCCCCCCGGGACAGGGAGATATGGCTACACCTTC. Translation: CASSPPGTGRYGYTF.

This clone has only one observation. The chain carries TRBV7-9 and TRBJ2-7; perhaps TRBD2 as D (6 bases). CDR3 length equals 12 residues. Germline-derived CDR1 and CDR2 are SEHNR and FQNEAQ (reference sequence). The ends were cut back, 6 bases at V and 7 bases at J, with 13 bases in the middle. The CDR3 DNA reads as TGTGCCAGCAGTCGGCAGGCGGGGGAGCAGTACTTC. As protein: CASSRQAGEQYF.

V gene TRBV4-2 combines with J gene TRBJ2-3; 7 bases line up with TRBD2. The CDR3 runs 15 residues. Germline lookup yields CDR1 LGHNA and CDR2 YNFKEQ. The V segment lost 4 bases and the J segment 6 bases; nucleotides outside the gene matches: 10. The CDR3 spells CASSLARTSKDTQYF. CDR3 coding DNA: TGTGCCAGCAGCCTAGCCAGGACTAGTAAGGATACGCAGTATTTT.

CDR3 in amino acids: CASSVDRGGGTGELFF. CDR3 in DNA: TGTGCCAGCTCGGTGGACAGGGGCGGTGGCACCGGGGAGCTGTTTTTT. This chain links TRBV18 with TRBJ2-2, with TRBD1 matching over 9 bases. This CDR3 comprises 16 residues. V lost 6 bases, J lost 4 bases, and 9 bases stayed unmatched. Germline V gives CDR1 KGHSH, CDR2 LQKENI.

This clone was counted only a few times. The chain combines TRBV6-4 with TRBJ2-6, with 7 bases fitting TRBD1. V was pared by 3 bases and J by 0 bases, with 2 bases of the junction left unmatched. CDR3 size: 16 residues. Germline assignment: CDR1 MRHNA and CDR2 SNTAGT. In DNA form, the CDR3 reads TGTGCCAGCAGTGAAGGACAGGCCTCTGGGGCCAACGTCCTGACTTTC. The encoded protein is CASSEGQASGANVLTF.

V and J are TRBV18 and TRBJ2-3, with 8 bases fitting TRBD2. Germline loops: CDR1 KGHSH, CDR2 LQKENI. The J segment lost 1 base and the V segment lost 3 bases, leaving 9 bases of the junction unmatched. This CDR3 region has 17 residues. CDR3 DNA: TGTGCCAGCTCACCGGCCGGGGGGGCCAGCGGCACAGATACGCAGTATTTT. Translating gives CASSPAGGASGTDTQYF.

This clone was counted a few times. The genes are TRBV4-1 and TRBJ1-5; possible D gene TRBD1, 5 bases. Germline assignment: CDR1 MGHRA and CDR2 YSYEKL. The V and J ends lost 9 bases and 4 bases respectively, with 19 bases between them. CDR3 size: 15 residues. The CDR3 is CASSPQEPRNQPQHF. DNA for the CDR3: TGCGCCAGTTCCCCACAGGAGCCAAGGAATCAGCCCCAGCATTTT.

The genes are TRBV7-8 and TRBJ2-5; 14 bases map to TRBD2. J lost 3 bases, V lost 4 bases, and 4 bases had no gene match. Germline V lookup: CDR1 SGHVS, CDR2 FQNEAQ. The CDR3 is 16 residues long. CDR3 sequence reads: CASSSRTSGRKETQYF. DNA of the CDR3: TGTGCCAGCAGCTCCCGGACTAGCGGGAGGAAAGAGACCCAGTACTTC.

CDR3 amino acids: CASRRTGSGYTF. For the CDR3, the DNA is TGTGCCAGCAGAAGGACAGGTTCTGGCTACACCTTC. This chain uses TRBV6-5 with TRBJ1-2; TRBD1 matches 7 bases. Looked up from germline, CDR1 is MNHEY and CDR2 is SVGAGI. V lost 6 bases, J lost 7 bases, and 5 bases stayed unmatched. CDR3 size: 12 residues.

The rearrangement uses TRBV27 and TRBJ1-1; 10 bases are a match to TRBD1. V was pared by 5 bases and J by 2 bases, with 5 bases of the junction left unmatched. In germline, CDR1 is MNHEY, CDR2 SMNVEV (reference sequence). The CDR3 is 15 amino acids. The CDR3 coding sequence is TGTGCCAGCAGTATGACAGGGGGCCTAAACACTGAAGCTTTCTTT. Translating it yields CASSMTGGLNTEAFF.

This sequence joins TRBV30 and TRBJ2-3; D is undetermined. Germline V gene sequence: CDR1 GTSNPN, CDR2 SVGIG (reference sequence). V dropped 4 bases and J dropped 3 bases, with 2 bases sitting between them. CDR3 length equals 10 residues. Written as DNA, the CDR3 is TGTGCCTGGATAACAGATACGCAGTATTTT. As protein: CAWITDTQYF.

Note on this clone: Other DNA sequences in this specimen translate into the identical CDR3. V and J are TRBV27 and TRBJ1-2, with TRBD1 identical over 8 bases. Unmatched junction bases numbered 5, after V lost 4 bases and J lost 4 bases. This CDR3 comprises 14 residues. CDR1 MNHEY and CDR2 SMNVEV come from the germline V gene (reference sequence). The CDR3 DNA reads TGTGCCAGCAGTTCGGGGACAGGTGTCTATGGCTACACCTTC. Encoded protein: CASSSGTGVYGYTF.

This rearrangement joins TRBV9 to TRBJ2-1, with TRBD1 matching over 8 bases. The CDR3 sequence is 14 residues long. V was clipped by 0 bases and J by 8 bases; unmatched bases: 4. Per germline, CDR1 SGDLS and CDR2 YYNGEE. CDR3: CASSVGTGTDEQFF. In DNA form, the CDR3 reads TGTGCCAGCAGCGTAGGGACAGGGACCGATGAGCAGTTCTTC.

The chain uses TRBV6-5 and TRBJ2-5, with D unclear. The J call is in doubt because the DNA end fits TRBJ2-7 better. The germline gives CDR1 MNHEY, CDR2 SVGAGI. This CDR3 region has 11 residues. This CDR3 is CASSWRGEQYF. The CDR3 region has the DNA TGTGCCAGCAGTTGGCGAGGCGAGCAGTACTTC.

V usage is TRBV28 and J usage is TRBJ2-2; TRBD2 matches 9 bases. Germline lookup yields CDR1 MDHEN and CDR2 SYDVKM. CDR3 length: 17 residues. With V trimmed by 3 bases and J by 5 bases, 10 bases remained unmatched. CDR3 coding DNA: TGTGCCAGCAGTTTCCCCTTCGCGGGGGGGCGAACCGGGGAGCTGTTTTTT. As protein: CASSFPFAGGRTGELFF.